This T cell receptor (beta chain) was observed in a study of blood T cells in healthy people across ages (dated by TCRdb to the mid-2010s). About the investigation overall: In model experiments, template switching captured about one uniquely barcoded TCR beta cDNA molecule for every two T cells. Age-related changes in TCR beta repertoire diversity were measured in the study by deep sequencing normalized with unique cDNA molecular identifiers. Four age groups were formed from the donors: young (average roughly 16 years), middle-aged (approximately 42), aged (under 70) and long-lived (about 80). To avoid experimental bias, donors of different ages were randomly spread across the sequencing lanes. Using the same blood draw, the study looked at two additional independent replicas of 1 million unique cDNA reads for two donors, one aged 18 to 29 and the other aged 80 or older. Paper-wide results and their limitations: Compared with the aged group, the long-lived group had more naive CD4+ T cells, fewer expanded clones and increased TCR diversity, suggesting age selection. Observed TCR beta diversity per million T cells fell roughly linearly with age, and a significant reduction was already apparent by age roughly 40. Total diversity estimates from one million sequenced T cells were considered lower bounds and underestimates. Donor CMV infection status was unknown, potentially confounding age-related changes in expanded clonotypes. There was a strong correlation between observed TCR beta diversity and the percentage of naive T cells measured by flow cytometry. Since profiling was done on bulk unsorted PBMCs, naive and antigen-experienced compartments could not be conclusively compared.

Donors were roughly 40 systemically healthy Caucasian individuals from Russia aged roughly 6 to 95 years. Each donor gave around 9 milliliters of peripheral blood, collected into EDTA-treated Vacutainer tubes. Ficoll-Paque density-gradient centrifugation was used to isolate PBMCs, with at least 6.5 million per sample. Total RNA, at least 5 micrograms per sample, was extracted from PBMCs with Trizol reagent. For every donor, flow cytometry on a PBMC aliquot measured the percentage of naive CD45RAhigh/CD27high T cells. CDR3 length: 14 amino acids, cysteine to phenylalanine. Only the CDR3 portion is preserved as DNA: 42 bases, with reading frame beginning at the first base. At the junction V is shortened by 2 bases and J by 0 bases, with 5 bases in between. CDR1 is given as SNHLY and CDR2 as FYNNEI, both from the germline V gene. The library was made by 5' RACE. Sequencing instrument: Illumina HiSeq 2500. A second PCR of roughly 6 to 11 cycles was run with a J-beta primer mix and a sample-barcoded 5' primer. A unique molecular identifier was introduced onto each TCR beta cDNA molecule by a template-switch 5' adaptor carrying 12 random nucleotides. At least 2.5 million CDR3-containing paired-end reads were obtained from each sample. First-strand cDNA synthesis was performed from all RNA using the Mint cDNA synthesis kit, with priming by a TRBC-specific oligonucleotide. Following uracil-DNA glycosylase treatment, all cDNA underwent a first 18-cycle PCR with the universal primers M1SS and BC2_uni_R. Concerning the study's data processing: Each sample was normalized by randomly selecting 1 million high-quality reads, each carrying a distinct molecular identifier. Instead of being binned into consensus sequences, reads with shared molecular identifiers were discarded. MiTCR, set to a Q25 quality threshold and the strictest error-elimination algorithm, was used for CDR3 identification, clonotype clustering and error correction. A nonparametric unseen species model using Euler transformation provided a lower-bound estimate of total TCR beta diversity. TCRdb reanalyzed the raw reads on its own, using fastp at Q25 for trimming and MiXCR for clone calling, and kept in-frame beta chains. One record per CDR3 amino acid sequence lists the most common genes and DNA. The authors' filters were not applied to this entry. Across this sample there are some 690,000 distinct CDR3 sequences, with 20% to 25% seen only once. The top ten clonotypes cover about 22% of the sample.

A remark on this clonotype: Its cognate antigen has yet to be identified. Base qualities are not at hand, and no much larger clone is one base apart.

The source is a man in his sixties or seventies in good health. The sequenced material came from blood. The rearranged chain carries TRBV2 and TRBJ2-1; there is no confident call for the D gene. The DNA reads TGTGCCAGCAGTGAAAAACTCTCCTACAATGAGCAGTTCTTC. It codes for CASSEKLSYNEQFF.